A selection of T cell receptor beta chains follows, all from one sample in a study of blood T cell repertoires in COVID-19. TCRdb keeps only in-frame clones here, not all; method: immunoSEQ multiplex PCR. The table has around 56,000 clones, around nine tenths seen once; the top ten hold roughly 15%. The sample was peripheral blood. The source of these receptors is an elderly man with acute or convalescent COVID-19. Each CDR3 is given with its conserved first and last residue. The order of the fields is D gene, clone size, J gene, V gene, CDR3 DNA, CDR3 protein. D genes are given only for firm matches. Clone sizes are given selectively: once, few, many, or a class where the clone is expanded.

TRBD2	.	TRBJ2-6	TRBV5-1	TGCGCCAGCAGCCCGCGGGGCGGGGGGCCCGGCTCTGGGGCCAACGTCCTGACTTTC	CASSPRGGGPGSGANVLTF
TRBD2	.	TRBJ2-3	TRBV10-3	TGTGCCATCAGCGTTAGCGGGGCGGAGGGTACGCAGTATTTT	CAISVSGAEGTQYF
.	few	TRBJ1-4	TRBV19	TGTGCCAGTAGTACCAGGGGTGAAAAACTGTTTTTT	CASSTRGEKLFF
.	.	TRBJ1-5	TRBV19	TGTGCCAGTAGTATGGTGGCAGTCCATCAGCCCCAGCATTTT	CASSMVAVHQPQHF
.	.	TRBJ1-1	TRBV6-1	TGTGCCAGCAGTGAAAGGGTGAGAGGGGGCACTGAAGCTTTCTTT	CASSERVRGGTEAFF
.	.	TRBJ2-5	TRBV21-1	TGTGCTACCGGGACAGGCCAAGAGACCCAGTACTTC	CATGTGQETQYF
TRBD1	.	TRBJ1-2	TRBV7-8	TGTGCCAGCAGCTTGGACAGGGATGACTATGGCTACACCTTC	CASSLDRDDYGYTF
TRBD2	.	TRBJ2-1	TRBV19	TGTGCCAGTAGTACCGGGGAGGGAAAGGATGAGCAGTTCTTC	CASSTGEGKDEQFF
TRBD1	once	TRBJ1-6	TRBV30	TGTGCCTGGACCCGGGAGACAGGGGCTTCACCCCTCCACTTT	CAWTRETGASPLHF
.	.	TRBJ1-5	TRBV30	TGTGCCTGGAGTAGACAGAACAATCAGCCCCAGCATTTT	CAWSRQNNQPQHF
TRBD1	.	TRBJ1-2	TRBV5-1	TGCGCCAGCCGAAGAGGGACAGCTAACTATGGCTACACCTTC	CASRRGTANYGYTF
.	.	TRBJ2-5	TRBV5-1	TGCGCCAGCAGCTTGGGAGGTCCGTTGATGGAAGAGACCCAGTACTTC	CASSLGGPLMEETQYF
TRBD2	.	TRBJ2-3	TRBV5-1	TGCGCCAGCAGCTGGGGTCTAGCGGGGTCCACAGATACGCAGTATTTT	CASSWGLAGSTDTQYF
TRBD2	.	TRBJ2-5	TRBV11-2	TGTGCCAGCAGCTTAGATAGGAGGACTAGCGGCCAAGAGACCCAGTACTTC	CASSLDRRTSGQETQYF
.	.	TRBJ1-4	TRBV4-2	TGTGCCAGCAGCCAAGATGTTTGGACAGCAACTAATGAAAAACTGTTTTTT	CASSQDVWTATNEKLFF
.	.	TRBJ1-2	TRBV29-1	TGCAGCGTTGAAGAAGCAGGGAGGTATGGCTACACCTTC	CSVEEAGRYGYTF
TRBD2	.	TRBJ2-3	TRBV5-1	TGCGCCAGCAGCTTGGCCCCTAGCGGGGGCACAGATACGCAGTATTTT	CASSLAPSGGTDTQYF
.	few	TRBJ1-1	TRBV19	TGTGCCAGTGGGGCTTTCTTTGGGGGCGTGGACACTGAAGCTTTCTTT	CASGAFFGGVDTEAFF
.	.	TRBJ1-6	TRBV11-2	TGTGCCAGCAGCCGGGGAGACGGGCTTAGCGATTCACCCCTCCACTTT	CASSRGDGLSDSPLHF
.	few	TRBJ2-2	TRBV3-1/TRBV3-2	TGTGCCAGCAGCCACCTCGCGGATTACTACACCGGGGAGCTGTTTTTT	CASSHLADYYTGELFF
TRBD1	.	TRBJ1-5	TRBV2	TGTGCCAGCAGGGAAGACAGGGGCGGCAATCAGCCCCAGCATTTT	CASREDRGGNQPQHF
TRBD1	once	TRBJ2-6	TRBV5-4	TGTGCCAGCAGCCTCGGACAGGGGGGATCTGGGGCCAACGTCCTGACTTTC	CASSLGQGGSGANVLTF
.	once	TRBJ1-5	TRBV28	TGTGCCAGCAGTTTATATGGCAGGAGCAATCAGCCCCAGCATTTT	CASSLYGRSNQPQHF
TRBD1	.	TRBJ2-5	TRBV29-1	TGCAGCGTTGACGGGGACAGGGTGTACCAAGAGACCCAGTACTTC	CSVDGDRVYQETQYF
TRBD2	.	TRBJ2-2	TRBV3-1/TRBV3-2	TGTGCCAGCAGCCTTCGGACTAGCGGGCACACCGGGGAGCTGTTTTTT	CASSLRTSGHTGELFF
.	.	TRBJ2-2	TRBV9	TGTGCCAGCAGCGTAGGCGTAGGGGGGAACACCGGGGAGCTGTTTTTT	CASSVGVGGNTGELFF
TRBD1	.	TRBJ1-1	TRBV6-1	TGTGCCAGCACCGGACAGGGGAACACTGAAGCTTTCTTT	CASTGQGNTEAFF
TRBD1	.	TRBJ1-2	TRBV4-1	TGCGCCAGCAGCCAAGATCCGAACCGGGACAGGGGGCGCGAAAACTATGGCTACACCTTC	CASSQDPNRDRGRENYGYTF
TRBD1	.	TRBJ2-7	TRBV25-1	TGTGCCAGCAGTGCTGGACAGGGGGTCTACGAGCAGTACTTC	CASSAGQGVYEQYF
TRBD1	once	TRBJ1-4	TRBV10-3	TGTGCCATCAGCGACAGGGGCGGAACTAATGAAAAACTGTTTTTT	CAISDRGGTNEKLFF
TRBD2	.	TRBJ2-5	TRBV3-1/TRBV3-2	TGTGCCAGCAGCCAAGAGTCTAGCGGGGGGTGGGTGCGGACCCAGTACTTC	CASSQESSGGWVRTQYF
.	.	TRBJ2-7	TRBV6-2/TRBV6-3	TGTGCCAGCAGTTACGAGGGATTGGACTACGAGCAGTACTTC	CASSYEGLDYEQYF
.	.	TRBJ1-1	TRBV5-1	TGCGCCAGCAGCTTGGCCGGACTTGGCACTGAAGCTTTCTTT	CASSLAGLGTEAFF
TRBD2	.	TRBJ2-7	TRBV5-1	TGCGCCAGCAGCTTGGGTCTAGCGGTGGGATACGAGCAGTACTTC	CASSLGLAVGYEQYF
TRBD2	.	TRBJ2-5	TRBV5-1	TGCGCCAGCAGCTTGGCCGCGACGGGAGGGCAAGAGACCCAGTACTTC	CASSLAATGGQETQYF
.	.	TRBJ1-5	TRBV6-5	TGTGCCAGCAGTACGGGACTGTGGGGCAATCAGCCCCAGCATTTT	CASSTGLWGNQPQHF
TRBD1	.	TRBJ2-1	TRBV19	TGTGCCAGTAGTGCCAGCCAGGGGGCCGGGTACAATGAGCAGTTCTTC	CASSASQGAGYNEQFF
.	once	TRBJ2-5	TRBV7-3	TGTGCCAGCAGCCAGGGACAACAAGAGACCCAGTACTTC	CASSQGQQETQYF
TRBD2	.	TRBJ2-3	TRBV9	TGTGCCAGCAGCCTGAGCGGGGGGCGTTCAGATACGCAGTATTTT	CASSLSGGRSDTQYF
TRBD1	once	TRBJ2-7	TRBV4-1	TGCGCCAGCAGCCAAGCCGAGACAGGGACACCCTACGAGCAGTACTTC	CASSQAETGTPYEQYF
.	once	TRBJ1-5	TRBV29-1	TGCAGCGTTGTGGGAGGGCCCTATCAGCCCCAGCATTTT	CSVVGGPYQPQHF
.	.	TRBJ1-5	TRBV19	TGTGCCACTAACAGGGCTGGAAGATATCAGCCCCAGCATTTT	CATNRAGRYQPQHF
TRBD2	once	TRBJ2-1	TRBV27	TGTGCCAGCAGTGCACTAGCGGGGGGGTTTATGGGTGAGCAGTTCTTC	CASSALAGGFMGEQFF
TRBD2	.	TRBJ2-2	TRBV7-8	TGTGCCAGCGCTCGAGCGGGGCCCACCGGGGAGCTGTTTTTT	CASARAGPTGELFF
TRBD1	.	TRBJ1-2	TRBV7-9	TGTGCCAGCAGCTCAGGGACAGTCTCCTATGGTGGCTACACCTTC	CASSSGTVSYGGYTF
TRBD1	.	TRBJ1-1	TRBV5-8	TGTGCCAGCAGCATCAACAGGGGTCTTCTTCGGACTGAAGCTTTCTTT	CASSINRGLLRTEAFF
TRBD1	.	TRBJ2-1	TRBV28	TGTGCCAGCAGTTTATTAGACGCCGGACAGGGGGGAAATGAGCAGTTCTTC	CASSLLDAGQGGNEQFF
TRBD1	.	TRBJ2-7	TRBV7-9	TGTGCCAGCAGCCGGGAGGGCGGGACAGGGGGCTTC	CASSREGGTGGF
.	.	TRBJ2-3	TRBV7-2	TGTGCCAGCAGCGAACCGGGGAGCACAGATACGCAGTATTTT	CASSEPGSTDTQYF
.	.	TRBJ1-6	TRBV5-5	TGTGCCAGCAGCTTAGTAGGGAGAAGCTCCTATAATTCACCCCTCCACTTT	CASSLVGRSSYNSPLHF
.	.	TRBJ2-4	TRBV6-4	TGTGCCAGAGACACCACCCATACCAAAAACATTCAGTACTTC	CARDTTHTKNIQYF
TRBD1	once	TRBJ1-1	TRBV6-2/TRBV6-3	TGTGCCAGCAGTGATCCAGGGGGCGAGGCTTTCTTT	CASSDPGGEAFF
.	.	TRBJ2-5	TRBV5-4	TGTGCCAGCAGCTCGACAGGAATCCGGGGGACCCAGTACTTC	CASSSTGIRGTQYF
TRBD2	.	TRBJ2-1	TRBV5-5	TGTGCCTCCCGGCGGGGTGGAGCGGGGGAGACCTACAATGAGCAGTTCTTC	CASRRGGAGETYNEQFF
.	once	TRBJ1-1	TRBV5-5	TGTGCCAGCAGCTTAATCGGGGGGACCGAAAAAGCTTTCTTT	CASSLIGGTEKAFF